This T cell receptor beta chain derives from a study of CD8 T cells in ankylosing spondylitis. The study's findings and limits: Disease-linked clones reportedly showed significant enrichment in matched ankylosing spondylitis synovial fluid. Peripheral blood held disease-linked clones only at relatively low frequency, and these were CD8+. A subset of motif variants has previously been described in the synovial fluid and blood of reactive arthritis. A motif in TCR beta, a set of roughly eight highly homologous variants, appeared characteristic of ankylosing spondylitis blood.

At least ten counts were recorded for this clonotype. The antigen is unknown. Libraries for TCR beta were made by quantitative 5'-RACE with molecular barcodes. From the 5' RACE reads, TCRdb called clonotypes with MiXCR, one entry per CDR3 protein. The table shows about 460,000 distinct CDR3 sequences, with 5.3% occurring only once. V dropped 3 bases and J dropped 2 bases, with 11 bases sitting between them. The CDR3 spans 14 residues. This receptor was identified in a male donor with ankylosing spondylitis. Sequenced input: blood, either unsorted or a sorted T cell fraction (not recorded which). This chain uses TRBV12-3 or TRBV12-4 with TRBJ2-7; TRBD2 is a possible D gene (5 bases). The CDR3 loop reads CASSFGVETYEQYF. CDR3 coding DNA: TGTGCCAGCAGTTTCGGGGTAGAAACCTACGAGCAGTACTTC.